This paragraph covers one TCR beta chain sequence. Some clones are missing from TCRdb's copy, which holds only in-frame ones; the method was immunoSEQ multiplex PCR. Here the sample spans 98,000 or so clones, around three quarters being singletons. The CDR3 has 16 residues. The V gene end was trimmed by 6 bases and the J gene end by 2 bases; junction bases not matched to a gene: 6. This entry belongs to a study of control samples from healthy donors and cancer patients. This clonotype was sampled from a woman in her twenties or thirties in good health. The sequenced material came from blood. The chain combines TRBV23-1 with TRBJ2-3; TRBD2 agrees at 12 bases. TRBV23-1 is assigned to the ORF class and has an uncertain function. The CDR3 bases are TGCGCCAGCAGGCATCTAGCGGGGGGGCACACAGATACGCAGTATTTT. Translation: CASRHLAGGHTDTQYF.